The sequence of this T cell receptor (beta chain) was determined in a study of patients and donors after allogeneic stem cell transplantation. The J segment lost 7 bases and the V segment lost 4 bases, leaving 6 bases of the junction unmatched. The CDR3 runs to 14 residues. TCRdb called the RT-PCR reads again in MiXCR, with one record for every CDR3 protein. The sample yields some 880,000 distinct CDR3 sequences, under 20% seen once. This clonotype occurred many times. V is TRBV12-3 or TRBV12-4 and J is TRBJ1-2; 10 bases fit TRBD1. Input material: blood, either unsorted or a sorted T cell fraction (not recorded which). This TCR was sampled from a human donor who was either an allogeneic HSCT recipient or a stem cell or donor lymphocyte infusion donor (not recorded which). It is not recorded whose cells these are; they may come from a transplant donor. The CDR3 DNA sequence: TGTGCCAGCAGTTCCGGGACAGGGGTCGGTGGCTACACCTTC. Encoded protein: CASSSGTGVGGYTF.